Listed below are T cell receptor beta chains from one sample, sequenced in a study of T-cell reconstitution after alpha-beta-depleted transplantation in children. Using its own MiXCR run on the PCR reads, TCRdb lists one record per CDR3 protein. The table shows 140,000 or so distinct CDR3 sequences, with 8% to 10% occurring only once. The sample in question was PBMCs, mostly from graft donor cells, obtained 180 days after TCRalphabeta/CD19-depleted stem cell transplant. The receptors originated from a female patient between 2 and 15 years old who had a stem cell transplant for congenital amegakaryocytic thrombocytopenia, so the T cells may come from the graft donor. Both conserved end residues are part of each CDR3. A D gene is named only where the DNA matches it firmly. Expanded clones are given a class, and other clones once, few, many or no size at all.

clone_size: many; j_call: TRBJ2-1; v_call: TRBV7-3; d_call: TRBD2; cdr3_nt: TGTGCCAGCAGCTCCCAGGGACTAGCCAATGAGCAGTTCTTC; cdr3_aa: CASSSQGLANEQFF
clone_size: many; j_call: TRBJ2-2; v_call: TRBV12-3/TRBV12-4; d_call: .; cdr3_nt: TGTGCCAGCAGTTTACGGGGGCGAGGCGGGGAGCTGTTTTTT; cdr3_aa: CASSLRGRGGELFF
clone_size: few; j_call: TRBJ2-7; v_call: TRBV12-3/TRBV12-4; d_call: .; cdr3_nt: TGTGCCAGCCGAGGACAGTCCTACGAGCAGTACTTC; cdr3_aa: CASRGQSYEQYF
clone_size: many; j_call: TRBJ2-3; v_call: TRBV7-2; d_call: TRBD2; cdr3_nt: TGTGCCAGCAGCTTCCCTTTGCGGGAGTACGAAGATACGCAGTATTTT; cdr3_aa: CASSFPLREYEDTQYF
clone_size: many; j_call: TRBJ1-1; v_call: TRBV28; d_call: .; cdr3_nt: TGTGCCAGCAGTTTTTGGGCCAGGGGAGGGTACACTGAAGCTTTCTTT; cdr3_aa: CASSFWARGGYTEAFF
clone_size: many; j_call: TRBJ2-3; v_call: TRBV20-1; d_call: TRBD2; cdr3_nt: TGCAGTGCTAGCGGTTGGACGGGACTAGCGGGAAGCACAGATACGCAGTATTTT; cdr3_aa: CSASGWTGLAGSTDTQYF
clone_size: .; j_call: TRBJ1-1; v_call: TRBV20-1; d_call: TRBD1; cdr3_nt: TGCAGTGCTAGAGTGAACAGGGGGCCCCCTGAAGCTTTCTTT; cdr3_aa: CSARVNRGPPEAFF
clone_size: many; j_call: TRBJ2-1; v_call: TRBV4-3; d_call: TRBD2; cdr3_nt: TGCGCCAGCAGCCAAGATGATAGGGGACTAGCGGGAGATGAGCAGTTCTTC; cdr3_aa: CASSQDDRGLAGDEQFF
clone_size: few; j_call: TRBJ2-7; v_call: TRBV20-1; d_call: .; cdr3_nt: TGCAGTGCTAGAGAGTCCAGGGTCCGTTCCTACGAGCAGTACTTC; cdr3_aa: CSARESRVRSYEQYF
clone_size: many; j_call: TRBJ2-2; v_call: TRBV5-1; d_call: .; cdr3_nt: TGCGCCAGCAGCTTGGCCTTGTCCACCGGGGAGCTGTTTTTT; cdr3_aa: CASSLALSTGELFF
clone_size: many; j_call: TRBJ2-3; v_call: TRBV15; d_call: TRBD2; cdr3_nt: TGTGCCACCAGCAGAGACCCGGGGGGGAGCACAGATACGCAGTATTTT; cdr3_aa: CATSRDPGGSTDTQYF
clone_size: many; j_call: TRBJ2-3; v_call: TRBV5-1; d_call: .; cdr3_nt: TGCGCCAGCAGCTTCAGGGCCTCAGATACGCAGTATTTT; cdr3_aa: CASSFRASDTQYF
clone_size: many; j_call: TRBJ2-5; v_call: TRBV10-3; d_call: .; cdr3_nt: TGTGCCATCAGCAGGGACTGGCAAGAGACCCAGTACTTC; cdr3_aa: CAISRDWQETQYF
clone_size: .; j_call: TRBJ1-6; v_call: TRBV24-1; d_call: .; cdr3_nt: TGTGCCACCAGTGATGGACTGATTAATTCACCCCTCCACTTT; cdr3_aa: CATSDGLINSPLHF
clone_size: .; j_call: TRBJ1-6; v_call: TRBV20-1; d_call: .; cdr3_nt: TGCAGTGCTAGCGGCGGTGGTGAGTGGGTCGGGTCACCCCTCCACTTT; cdr3_aa: CSASGGGEWVGSPLHF
clone_size: .; j_call: TRBJ2-3; v_call: TRBV18; d_call: .; cdr3_nt: TGTGCCAGCTCACAGGGGACGGGATTCACAGATACGCAGTATTTT; cdr3_aa: CASSQGTGFTDTQYF
clone_size: .; j_call: TRBJ2-5; v_call: TRBV5-1; d_call: .; cdr3_nt: TGCGCCAGCAGCTTCCAGGGGGGTCGTGTCGAGACCCAGTACTTC; cdr3_aa: CASSFQGGRVETQYF
clone_size: many; j_call: TRBJ2-7; v_call: TRBV20-1; d_call: .; cdr3_nt: TGCAGTGCTAGGGGACCAGTCCGCTACGAGCAGTACTTC; cdr3_aa: CSARGPVRYEQYF
clone_size: many; j_call: TRBJ2-7; v_call: TRBV5-1; d_call: .; cdr3_nt: TGCGCCAGCAGACCCCGGACAGAAAACTCCTACGAGCAGTACTTC; cdr3_aa: CASRPRTENSYEQYF
clone_size: many; j_call: TRBJ1-3; v_call: TRBV20-1; d_call: .; cdr3_nt: TGCAGTGCTAGAGATAGAGGGGCGGCTGGAAACACCATATATTTT; cdr3_aa: CSARDRGAAGNTIYF
clone_size: many; j_call: TRBJ1-6; v_call: TRBV4-3; d_call: TRBD1; cdr3_nt: TGCGCCAGCAGCCGAGAAACAGGGGGCAGTTCACCCCTCCACTTT; cdr3_aa: CASSRETGGSSPLHF
clone_size: few; j_call: TRBJ2-3; v_call: TRBV20-1; d_call: TRBD1; cdr3_nt: TGCAGTGCTAGGCGAGGGGGCCCCGGCACAGATACGCAGTATTTT; cdr3_aa: CSARRGGPGTDTQYF
clone_size: many; j_call: TRBJ2-7; v_call: TRBV6-2/TRBV6-3; d_call: .; cdr3_nt: TGTGCCAGCAGTTACGCGGCGGGGGCACTCTCCTACGAGCAGTACTTC; cdr3_aa: CASSYAAGALSYEQYF
clone_size: few; j_call: TRBJ2-3; v_call: TRBV3-1; d_call: TRBD2; cdr3_nt: TGTGCCAGCAGCCAAGCGGCTAGCGGGTATGCAGATACGCAGTATTTT; cdr3_aa: CASSQAASGYADTQYF
clone_size: .; j_call: TRBJ2-3; v_call: TRBV29-1; d_call: TRBD2; cdr3_nt: TGCAGCGTGCGGGAGAGCACAGATACGCAGTATTTT; cdr3_aa: CSVRESTDTQYF
clone_size: many; j_call: TRBJ1-1; v_call: TRBV5-1; d_call: TRBD1; cdr3_nt: TGCGCCAGCTCACGAGGGGGCATGAACACTGAAGCTTTCTTT; cdr3_aa: CASSRGGMNTEAFF
clone_size: many; j_call: TRBJ1-5; v_call: TRBV15; d_call: .; cdr3_nt: TGTGCCACCAGCAGAGATTACATTGGCGCCGACAATCAGCCCCAGCATTTT; cdr3_aa: CATSRDYIGADNQPQHF
clone_size: few; j_call: TRBJ2-3; v_call: TRBV18; d_call: .; cdr3_nt: TGTGCCAGCTCACCAACAGCTAGCACAGATACGCAGTATTTT; cdr3_aa: CASSPTASTDTQYF
clone_size: .; j_call: TRBJ2-2; v_call: TRBV12-3/TRBV12-4; d_call: .; cdr3_nt: TGTGCCAGCGACCCCCTTGCCAACACCGGGGAGCTGTTTTTT; cdr3_aa: CASDPLANTGELFF
clone_size: many; j_call: TRBJ2-7; v_call: TRBV29-1; d_call: .; cdr3_nt: TGCAGCGTTGTTGAGGGGGGGGCCTACGAGCAGTACTTC; cdr3_aa: CSVVEGGAYEQYF
clone_size: many; j_call: TRBJ1-3; v_call: TRBV5-1; d_call: TRBD1; cdr3_nt: TGCGCCAGCAGCTTGGGGACAGGGACCACCATATATTTT; cdr3_aa: CASSLGTGTTIYF
clone_size: few; j_call: TRBJ2-1; v_call: TRBV7-9; d_call: TRBD1; cdr3_nt: TGTGCCAGCAGCTTGGGACAGGGGGCGAATGAGCAGTTCTTC; cdr3_aa: CASSLGQGANEQFF
clone_size: .; j_call: TRBJ2-3; v_call: TRBV5-1; d_call: TRBD2; cdr3_nt: TGCGCCAGCGAGTCTAGCGGGGGCACAGATACGCAGTATTTT; cdr3_aa: CASESSGGTDTQYF
clone_size: few; j_call: TRBJ1-2; v_call: TRBV12-3/TRBV12-4; d_call: .; cdr3_nt: TGTGCCAGCAGTTTAGGCCGGGCCCGGGGGGGCTACACCTTC; cdr3_aa: CASSLGRARGGYTF
clone_size: many; j_call: TRBJ1-6; v_call: TRBV4-1; d_call: .; cdr3_nt: TGCGCCAGCAGCCAAGAACAGGGCCGGTATAATTCACCCCTCCACTTT; cdr3_aa: CASSQEQGRYNSPLHF
clone_size: .; j_call: TRBJ2-7; v_call: TRBV6-2/TRBV6-3; d_call: .; cdr3_nt: TGTGCCAGCAGTCATTCCCACGAGCAGTACTTC; cdr3_aa: CASSHSHEQYF
clone_size: .; j_call: TRBJ1-3; v_call: TRBV7-9; d_call: TRBD1; cdr3_nt: TGTGCCAGCAGCTTGTCCGGGACAGCCTCTGGAAACACCATATATTTT; cdr3_aa: CASSLSGTASGNTIYF
clone_size: .; j_call: TRBJ2-3; v_call: TRBV5-6; d_call: .; cdr3_nt: TGTGCCAGCATGGGTCCGGAGTTCACAGATACGCAGTATTTT; cdr3_aa: CASMGPEFTDTQYF
clone_size: many; j_call: TRBJ2-1; v_call: TRBV20-1; d_call: .; cdr3_nt: TGCAGTGCGTCGATCCCCGGGTATTCCTACAATGAGCAGTTCTTC; cdr3_aa: CSASIPGYSYNEQFF
clone_size: .; j_call: TRBJ2-1; v_call: TRBV5-1; d_call: TRBD2; cdr3_nt: TGCGCCAGCAGCTTGGCCAAGCTAGCGGGAGGGCACTACAATGAGCAGTTCTTC; cdr3_aa: CASSLAKLAGGHYNEQFF
clone_size: few; j_call: TRBJ1-2; v_call: TRBV29-1; d_call: .; cdr3_nt: TGCAGCGTTGAAGAGGGTACGGTACATGGCTACACCTTC; cdr3_aa: CSVEEGTVHGYTF
clone_size: many; j_call: TRBJ2-1; v_call: TRBV5-1; d_call: .; cdr3_nt: TGCGCCAGCAGCTTGCTGGGGACCTACAATGAGCAGTTCTTC; cdr3_aa: CASSLLGTYNEQFF
clone_size: many; j_call: TRBJ2-1; v_call: TRBV7-2; d_call: .; cdr3_nt: TGTGCCAGCAGCTTAGCGGGGGGCATCTACAATGAGCAGTTCTTC; cdr3_aa: CASSLAGGIYNEQFF
clone_size: many; j_call: TRBJ2-7; v_call: TRBV25-1; d_call: TRBD1; cdr3_nt: TGTGCCAGCAGTGAATATGGGGACAGGGGCTCCTACGAGCAGTACTTC; cdr3_aa: CASSEYGDRGSYEQYF
clone_size: few; j_call: TRBJ1-1; v_call: TRBV20-1; d_call: .; cdr3_nt: TGCAGGTCCGTACGGTTGAGCGCTGAAGCTTTCTTT; cdr3_aa: CRSVRLSAEAFF
clone_size: many; j_call: TRBJ2-7; v_call: TRBV5-1; d_call: .; cdr3_nt: TGCGCCAGCAGATGGGGAGACTACGAGCAGTACTTC; cdr3_aa: CASRWGDYEQYF
clone_size: .; j_call: TRBJ1-1; v_call: TRBV29-1; d_call: .; cdr3_nt: TGCAGCGTGGACCCACTGGAGGAGGACACTGAAGCTTTCTTT; cdr3_aa: CSVDPLEEDTEAFF
clone_size: many; j_call: TRBJ1-2; v_call: TRBV7-2; d_call: TRBD1; cdr3_nt: TGTGCCAGCAGGCGTCCCACAGGGGATGGCTACACCTTC; cdr3_aa: CASRRPTGDGYTF
clone_size: many; j_call: TRBJ2-7; v_call: TRBV7-2; d_call: .; cdr3_nt: TGTGCCAGCAGCTCCGGACAGATCTACGAGCAGTACTTC; cdr3_aa: CASSSGQIYEQYF
clone_size: many; j_call: TRBJ2-1; v_call: TRBV27; d_call: .; cdr3_nt: TGTGCCAGCAGTTTTTTCCCAGGAGAGCAGTTCTTC; cdr3_aa: CASSFFPGEQFF
clone_size: many; j_call: TRBJ1-1; v_call: TRBV12-3/TRBV12-4; d_call: .; cdr3_nt: TGTGCCAGCGATTCTGGTGCGAACACTGAAGCTTTCTTT; cdr3_aa: CASDSGANTEAFF
clone_size: .; j_call: TRBJ1-1; v_call: TRBV3-1; d_call: TRBD1; cdr3_nt: TGTGCCAGCAGCCGGGGGACAGGGGGCACGAACACTGAAGCTTTCTTT; cdr3_aa: CASSRGTGGTNTEAFF
clone_size: .; j_call: TRBJ2-7; v_call: TRBV10-3; d_call: .; cdr3_nt: TGTGCCATCAGTGGGCATAGCTCCTACGAGCAGTACTTC; cdr3_aa: CAISGHSSYEQYF
clone_size: many; j_call: TRBJ1-2; v_call: TRBV7-8; d_call: .; cdr3_nt: TGTGCCAGCAGCACGGGCCCCGACTATGGCTACACCTTC; cdr3_aa: CASSTGPDYGYTF
clone_size: few; j_call: TRBJ2-7; v_call: TRBV20-1; d_call: .; cdr3_nt: TGCAGTGCTCACAGGGACTACGAGCAGTACTTC; cdr3_aa: CSAHRDYEQYF